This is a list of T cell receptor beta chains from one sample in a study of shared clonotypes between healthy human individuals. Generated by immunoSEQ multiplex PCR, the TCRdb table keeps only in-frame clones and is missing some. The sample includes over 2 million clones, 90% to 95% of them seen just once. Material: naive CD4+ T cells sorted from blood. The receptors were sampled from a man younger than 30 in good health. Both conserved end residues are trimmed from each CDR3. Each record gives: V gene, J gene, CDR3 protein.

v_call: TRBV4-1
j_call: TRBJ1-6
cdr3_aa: ASSPGQGDTYNSPLH

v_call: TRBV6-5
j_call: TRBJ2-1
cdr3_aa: ASSPSTSGRNEQF

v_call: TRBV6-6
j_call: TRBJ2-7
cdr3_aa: ASSYSQNTYEQY

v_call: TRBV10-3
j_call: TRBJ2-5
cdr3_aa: AISGFRTSGPDQGDETQY

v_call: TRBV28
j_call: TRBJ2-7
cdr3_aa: ASSKSTYEQY

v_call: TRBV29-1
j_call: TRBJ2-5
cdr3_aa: SVEAKETIETQY

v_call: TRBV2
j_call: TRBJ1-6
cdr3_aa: ASRGQGSFSPLH

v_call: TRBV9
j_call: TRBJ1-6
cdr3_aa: ASSGGQIYNSPLH

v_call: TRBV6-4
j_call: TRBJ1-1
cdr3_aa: ASSTGANTEAF

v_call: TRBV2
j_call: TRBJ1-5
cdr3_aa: ASSEQGIGNQPQH

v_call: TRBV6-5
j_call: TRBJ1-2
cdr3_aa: ASSSPGEANYGYT

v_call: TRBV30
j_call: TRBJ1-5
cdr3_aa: AWSSPGQRHYSNQPQH

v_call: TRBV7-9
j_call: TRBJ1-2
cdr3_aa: ASSLAIGGGYT

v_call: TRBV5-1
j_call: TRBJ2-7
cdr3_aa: ASSLDQEFYEQY

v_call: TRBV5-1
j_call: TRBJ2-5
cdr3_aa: ASSIVAGGQETQY

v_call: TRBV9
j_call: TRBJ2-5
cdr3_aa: ASSVGRGKIQETQY

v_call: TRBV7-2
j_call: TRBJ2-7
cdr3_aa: ASRRTGTTYEQY

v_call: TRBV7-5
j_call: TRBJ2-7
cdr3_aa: ARSSNWRESYEQY

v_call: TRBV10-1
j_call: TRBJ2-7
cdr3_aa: ASSKDRTYEQY

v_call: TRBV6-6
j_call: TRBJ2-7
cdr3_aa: ASSHQGALYEQY

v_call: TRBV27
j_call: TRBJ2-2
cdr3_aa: ASSSPGQTGELF

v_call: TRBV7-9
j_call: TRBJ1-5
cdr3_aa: ASSAGPGGGQPQH

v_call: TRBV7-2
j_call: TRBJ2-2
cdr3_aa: ASSSYTGELF

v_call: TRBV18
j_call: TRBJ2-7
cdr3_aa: ASSPTTGVLYEQY

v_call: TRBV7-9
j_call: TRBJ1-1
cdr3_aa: ASSLDSPGQNTEAF

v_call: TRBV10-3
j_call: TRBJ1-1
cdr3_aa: ATLATGREAF

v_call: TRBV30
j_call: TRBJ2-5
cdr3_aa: AWSAWPLGEETQY

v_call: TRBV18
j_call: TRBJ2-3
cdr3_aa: ASSSQGTSTDTQY

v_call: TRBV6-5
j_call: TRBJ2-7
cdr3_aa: ASSSEGGLRYEQY

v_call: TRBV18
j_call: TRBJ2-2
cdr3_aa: ASSPVLRLAFTGELF

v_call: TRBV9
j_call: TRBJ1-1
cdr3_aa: ASSPKVAF

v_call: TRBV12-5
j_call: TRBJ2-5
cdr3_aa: ASGLGDRRSSRDRETQY

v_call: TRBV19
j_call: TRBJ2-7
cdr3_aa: ASSPARGPYEQY

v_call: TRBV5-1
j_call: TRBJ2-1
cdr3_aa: ASSLARHEQF

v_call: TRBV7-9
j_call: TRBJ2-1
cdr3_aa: ASSSSGNPYNEQF

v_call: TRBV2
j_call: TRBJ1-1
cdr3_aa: ASILGGGVSNTEAF

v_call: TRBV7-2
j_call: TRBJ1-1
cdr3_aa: ASSLEGGRDTEAF

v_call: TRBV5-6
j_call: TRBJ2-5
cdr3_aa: ASGEAGGGETQY

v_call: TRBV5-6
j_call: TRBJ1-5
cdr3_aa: ASSKALQGRGNQPQH

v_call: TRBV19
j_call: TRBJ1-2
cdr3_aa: ASSTTGYGGTGYT

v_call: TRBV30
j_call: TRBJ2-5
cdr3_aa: AWSVVGVRETQY

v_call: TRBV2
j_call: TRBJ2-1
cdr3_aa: ASSEGRQF